This T cell receptor beta chain was identified during a study of blood T cell repertoires in COVID-19. On the study more broadly: Collection of acute and convalescent COVID-19 samples took place in the United States, Italy and Spain. PBMCs, B-cell-depleted T cells, or T cells provided the cDNA or gDNA that made up the material.

Germline V lookup: CDR1 SGDLS, CDR2 YYNGEE. Trimming shortened V by 7 bases and J by 0 bases, and 10 bases separated the two germline ends. The CDR3 extends over 13 amino acids. Original handling: From reference gene primer amplification, estimates of nucleated cell counts were derived. TCRdb's copy holds only in-frame clones and misses some; the assay was immunoSEQ multiplex PCR. V and J calls and clone size are copied from that table; D and trimming were computed from the DNA. The sample records about 120,000 clones, around 77% being singletons. The TCR comes from a human donor in a cohort sampled during active COVID-19. The material sequenced was peripheral blood. The genes are TRBV9 and TRBJ2-5; D is perhaps TRBD1 (6 bases). CDR3 region: CASRRTDQETQYF. CDR3 bases: TGTGCCAGCCGCCGGACAGACCAAGAGACCCAGTACTTC.